The clone carrying this T cell receptor (beta chain) was found a few times. Its antigen remains unidentified. Generated by immunoSEQ multiplex PCR, the TCRdb table keeps only in-frame clones and is missing some. Among approximately 60,000 clones listed, more than 75% were seen once. The data were taken from a study of OX40 agonist ivuxolimab in advanced cancers. Study conclusions and caveats: Expanded peripheral T cell antigen specificity was not determined.

The CDR3 totals 19 residues. In germline, CDR1 is SGDLS, CDR2 YYNGEE. V lost 0 bases and J 0 bases, leaving 21 bases between the germline ends. Patients who had autoimmune disease history or got systemic immunosuppression were left out. Sequencing was performed on CD4+ or CD8+ T cells sorted from blood, taken in a trial of the OX40 agonist ivuxolimab. The V gene is TRBV9, the J gene TRBJ2-5, with TRBD2 as a possible D gene (5 bases). The TCR comes from an adult with an advanced solid tumor such as melanoma, head and neck, liver or kidney cancer. In DNA form, the CDR3 reads TGTGCCAGCAGCGTAGCCATAGTAGGGCTAGCAGAGTACCAAGAGACCCAGTACTTC. It yields the protein CASSVAIVGLAEYQETQYF.